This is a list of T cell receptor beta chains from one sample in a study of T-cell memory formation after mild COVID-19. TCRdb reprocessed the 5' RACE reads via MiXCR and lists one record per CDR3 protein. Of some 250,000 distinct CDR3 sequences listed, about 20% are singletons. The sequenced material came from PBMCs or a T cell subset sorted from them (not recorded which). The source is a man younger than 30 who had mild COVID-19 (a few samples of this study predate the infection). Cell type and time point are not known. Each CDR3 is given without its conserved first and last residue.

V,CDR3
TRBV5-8,ASSPWTHQETQY
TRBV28,ASNQGDTQY
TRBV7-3,ASSPSGGVTDTQY
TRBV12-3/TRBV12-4,ASSSRTGEAVISGNTIY
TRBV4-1,ASSQGGTGGETQY
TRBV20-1,SEGYGYT
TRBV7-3,ASSRGDQETQY
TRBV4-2,ASSQAVPGVGYGYT
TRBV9,ASSTTGDTQY
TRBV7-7,ASSFPGGMGQGANSPLH
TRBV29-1,SVGTWAGEEQY
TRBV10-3,AISEQGAGGQPQH
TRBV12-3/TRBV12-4,ASSLVGGGGYT
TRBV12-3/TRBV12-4,ASSFDSSSYNEQF
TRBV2,ASSALGSYNEQF
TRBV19,ASSIWPGGVTDTQY
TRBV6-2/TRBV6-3,ASSYIWKGNIQY
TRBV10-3,AISVPGVGETQY
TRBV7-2,ASSQGQGTDTQY
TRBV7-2,ASSLEAGVTEAF
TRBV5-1,ANQRAGTQETQY
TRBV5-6,ASSYSGASETQY
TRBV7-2,ASSSWAEQRGRNTQY
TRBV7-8,ASSLAGTGTTTDTQY
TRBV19,ALPKQGLNTEAF
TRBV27,ASSLPPDGYNSPLH
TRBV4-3,ASSQAGNRDSPLH
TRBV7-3,ASTLIAGAGELF
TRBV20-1,SAATGGSYEQY
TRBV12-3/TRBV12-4,ASSPGQGGNEQF